Described below is a single TCR beta chain sequence and its context. Antigen unknown. This entry belongs to a study of T-cell memory formation after mild COVID-19. The study, taken as a whole, reports: CD8+ contracting clones occupied EMRA, while CD4+ ones occupied mainly CM and EM. Day 15 to 85 contracting clones showed balanced CD4/CD8; later expanders leaned CD4+.

TCRdb used MiXCR to reprocess the 5' RACE reads, holding one entry per CDR3 protein. Of 110,000 or so distinct CDR3 sequences in the sample, 20% to 25% were seen once. V was cut by 2 bases and J by 5 bases, with 7 bases left in between. CDR3 size: 13 residues. Germline V gene sequence: CDR1 MNHEY, CDR2 SMNVEV (reference sequence). The sequence derives from a man aged 18 to 35 who had mild COVID-19 (a few samples of this study predate the infection). Cell type and time point are not known. The sample was PBMCs or a T cell subset sorted from them (not recorded which). The chain combines TRBV27 with TRBJ2-1; D is undetermined. This CDR3 reads CASSLARNNEQFF. CDR3 in DNA: TGTGCCAGCAGTTTAGCCAGAAACAATGAGCAGTTCTTC.